Following are 20 T cell receptor beta chains from one sample sequenced in a study of T cell changes during pregnancy in multiple sclerosis. Produced via immunoSEQ multiplex PCR; TCRdb's table is partial and in-frame only. The table has around 24,000 clones, roughly 88% seen once. The sequencing used CD8+ T cells from peripheral blood mononuclear cells, collected in the first trimester of pregnancy. All receptors derive from a female donor in good health, enrolled as a control in a pregnancy study.

This clone was recorded once. J is TRBJ2-7 and V is TRBV6-5, with a weak D call TRBD1 (6 bases). With 2 bases removed from V and 3 bases from J, the gap between germline ends came to 14 bases. This CDR3 has 15 residues. Germline loops: CDR1 MNHEY, CDR2 SVGAGI. This CDR3 reads CASSYDPPTGYEQYF. The CDR3 DNA follows: TGTGCCAGCAGTTACGATCCACCGACAGGCTACGAGCAGTACTTC.

This rearrangement joins TRBV2 to TRBJ2-5, with 7 bases aligning to TRBD2. Trimming took 0 bases from V and 4 from J; bases not matched to a gene: 11. The CDR3 spans 17 residues. CDR1 and CDR2 from the germline V gene are SNHLY and FYNNEI. The CDR3 nucleotides read TGTGCCAGCAGTGAAGCGGGGGGGTTTATATTAGGAGAGACCCAGTACTTC. Protein product: CASSEAGGFILGETQYF.

The J gene is TRBJ1-1, the V gene TRBV7-3; TRBD1 is a possible D gene (6 bases). V dropped 5 bases and J dropped 1 base, with 11 bases sitting between them. Germline values: CDR1 SGHTA, CDR2 FQGTGA. The CDR3 contains 14 residues. The DNA of the CDR3 is TGTGCCAGCAGCCCGGACAGCTCGAACACTGAAGCTTTCTTT. The encoded protein is CASSPDSSNTEAFF.

The J gene is TRBJ1-2, the V gene TRBV9; no reliable D call. Germline assignment: CDR1 SGDLS and CDR2 YYNGEE. The CDR3 length is 15 residues. V shed 0 bases and J shed 4 bases, with 13 bases lying between them. The CDR3 protein is CASSVAYSPFYGYTF. In nucleotides, the CDR3 is TGTGCCAGCAGCGTAGCTTACAGCCCCTTCTATGGCTACACCTTC.

This CDR3 is CASSQRGGHNEQFF. CDR3 bases: TGTGCCAGCTCTCAGCGGGGGGGCCACAATGAGCAGTTCTTC. The J gene is TRBJ2-1, the V gene TRBV18; 10 nucleotides align to TRBD2. Germline V gene sequence: CDR1 KGHSH, CDR2 LQKENI. The CDR3 has 14 amino acids. The ends lost 6 bases at V and 5 bases at J; junction bases unmatched: 4.

The genes are TRBV4-3 and TRBJ1-2, with no clear D. Trimming stripped 1 base from V and 3 bases from J, with 12 bases between. Germline CDR1 reads LGHNA; CDR2 reads YSLEER. The CDR3 sequence is 15 residues long. In nucleotides, the CDR3 is TGCGCCAGCAGCCAAGGAGGGCAGTTCTACTATGGCTACACCTTC. Encoded protein: CASSQGGQFYYGYTF.

V and J are TRBV4-3 and TRBJ2-3, with 13 bases that match TRBD2. The CDR3 totals 18 residues. The germline V gene encodes CDR1 LGHNA and CDR2 YSLEER. V shed 3 bases and J 2 bases; nucleotides not matched to a gene: 8. The CDR3 DNA reads TGCGCCAGCAGCCACTCATCCGGGACTAGCGGGGCCACAGATACGCAGTATTTT. Amino acid sequence: CASSHSSGTSGATDTQYF.

The genes are TRBV6-5 and TRBJ2-7; D uncertain. The germline gives CDR1 MNHEY, CDR2 SVGAGI. Trimming removed 6 bases from V and 5 bases from J, with 11 bases in between. This CDR3 is built from 12 residues. The CDR3 coding sequence is TGTGCCAGCAGCCGACCTAGGAACGAGCAGTACTTC. Encoded protein: CASSRPRNEQYF.

The chain couples TRBV28 to TRBJ1-6, with D maybe TRBD1 (5 bases). The CDR3 loop spans 16 amino acids. Trimming took 8 bases from V and 7 from J, leaving 21 bases between them. Germline-derived CDR1 and CDR2 are MDHEN and SYDVKM. CDR3 sequence: CASLGWGVGSNSPLHF. The CDR3 DNA is TGTGCCAGCCTAGGGTGGGGCGTTGGTTCCAATTCACCCCTCCACTTT.

This clone has a single count. The chain uses TRBV4-1 and TRBJ1-2, with 7 bases identical to TRBD1. The CDR3 sequence is 16 residues long. Germline V gene sequence: CDR1 MGHRA, CDR2 YSYEKL. The trim removed 0 bases at V and 5 bases at J, leaving 9 bases unmatched. In DNA form, the CDR3 reads TGCGCCAGCAGCCAAGAAATGGGACAGTCTCCGTATGGCTACACCTTC. This translates into CASSQEMGQSPYGYTF.

The chain joins TRBV2 to TRBJ1-5, with D hard to call. Trimming took 8 bases from V and 4 from J, leaving 15 bases between them. The CDR3 extends over 14 amino acids. The germline V gene has CDR1 SNHLY and CDR2 FYNNEI. The CDR3 sequence is CASGLQHLNQPQHF. As DNA, the CDR3 is TGTGCCAGCGGTCTACAGCATTTAAATCAGCCCCAGCATTTT.

The chain links TRBV19 to TRBJ2-5; TRBD1 matches 9 bases. Looked up from germline, CDR1 is LNHDA and CDR2 is SQIVND (reference sequence). With 5 bases clipped from V and 2 bases from J, the junction kept 0 bases outside the gene matches. CDR3 length equals 13 residues. CDR3 nucleotides: TGTGCCAGTAGTGACAGGGGGCAAGAGACCCAGTACTTC. It is translated as CASSDRGQETQYF. Full variable domain (rest looked up from reference TRBV19 and TRBJ2-5): DGGITQSPKYLFRKEGQNVTLSCEQNLNHDAMYWYRQDPGQGLRLIYYSQIVNDFQKGDIAEGYSVSREKKESFPLTVTSAQKNPTAFYLCASSDRGQETQYFGPGTRLLVL.

CDR3 DNA sequence: TGTGCCTGGAGTGTAGCCGACAGGCGTAACACTGAAGCTTTCTTT. Translation gives CAWSVADRRNTEAFF. The V gene is TRBV30, the J gene TRBJ1-1, with D tentatively TRBD1 (6 bases). This CDR3 has 15 amino acids. V was clipped by 0 bases and J by 2 bases, with 13 bases between them. CDR1 and CDR2 (germline): GTSNPN, SVGIG (reference sequence).

The V call is TRBV6-5, the J call TRBJ1-2, with 7 bases aligning to TRBD1. Trimming took 0 bases from V and 3 from J; bases not matched to a gene: 4. This CDR3 is built from 15 residues. CDR1 is MNHEY, CDR2 SVGAGI, per germline. The CDR3 DNA reads TGTGCCAGCAGTTACTCGACAGGGAGCCACTATGGCTACACCTTC. Protein product: CASSYSTGSHYGYTF.

The V and J genes are TRBV7-9 and TRBJ2-7; 7 bases line up with TRBD1. CDR1 and CDR2 (germline): SEHNR, FQNEAQ (reference sequence). The V gene end was trimmed by 4 bases and the J gene end by 4 bases; junction bases not matched to a gene: 10. The CDR3 consists of 15 residues. This chain's CDR3 is CASSSKGQPKYEQYF. The CDR3 nucleotides read TGTGCCAGCAGCTCGAAGGGACAGCCGAAATACGAGCAGTACTTC.

The V gene is TRBV4-3, the J gene TRBJ2-1, with TRBD1 identical over 10 bases. CDR3 size: 15 residues. Trimming took 4 bases from V and 5 from J; bases not matched to a gene: 5. Germline V gene data show CDR1 as LGHNA and CDR2 as YSLEER. CDR3 in amino acids: CASSPLGTGDNEQFF. The CDR3 nucleotides read TGCGCCAGCAGCCCGTTGGGGACAGGGGACAATGAGCAGTTCTTC.

This clone was seen a single time. The V call is TRBV6-6, the J call TRBJ1-1; 10 bases agree with TRBD1. CDR1 and CDR2 from the germline V gene are MNHNY and SVGAGI (reference sequence). The CDR3 sequence is 14 residues long. V was clipped by 7 bases and J by 5 bases; unmatched bases: 7. Written as DNA, the CDR3 is TGTGCCAGCATCGGACAGGGGGGTGGGACTGAAGCTTTCTTT. This gives the protein CASIGQGGGTEAFF.

This clone was recorded once. The gene calls are TRBV27 and TRBJ1-1; D perhaps matches TRBD1 (5 bases). The CDR3 sequence is 13 residues long. V lost 10 bases and J lost 3, with 15 bases in between. CDR1 and CDR2 (germline): MNHEY, SMNVEV (reference sequence). This CDR3 reads CATQGAVDTEAFF. Here the CDR3 DNA reads TGTGCCACCCAAGGGGCGGTCGACACTGAAGCTTTCTTT.

CDR3 DNA: TGTGCCAGCAGCTCTGCCGGGGGCACAGATACGCAGTATTTT. Amino acids: CASSSAGGTDTQYF. The chain couples TRBV7-8 to TRBJ2-3; a possible D gene is TRBD2 (5 bases). The CDR3 is 14 amino acids. Germline-derived CDR1 and CDR2 are SGHVS and FQNEAQ. V was pared by 4 bases and J by 1 base, with 9 bases between.

This sequence joins TRBV7-5 and TRBJ1-4; the table's D call TRBD1 went unverified against the DNA. TRBV7-5 is a pseudogene locus. The CDR3 is 12 amino acids. The CDR3 region is CARSSNTEKLFF. The CDR3 coding sequence is TGTGCCAGAAGCTCCAACACCGAAAAACTGTTTTTT.